The T cell receptor (beta chain) described here comes from a study of shared clonotypes between healthy human individuals. At the level of the study: CD4 naive and memory got three plates each, CD8 naive two, CD8 memory one.

The assay ran at deep level. The table came from immunoSEQ multiplex PCR; TCRdb's copy has only in-frame clones and leaves some out. This sample has 2 million to 2.5 million clones, with just over 90% found just once. Every donor, a Caucasian adult, lived in Nashville, Tennessee. The CDR3 totals 15 residues. CDR1 and CDR2 (germline): SEHNR, FQNEAQ (reference sequence). V dropped 5 bases and J dropped 6 bases, with 20 bases sitting between them. This receptor was obtained from a man aged 18 to 30 in good health. Some clones in this sample may be carry-over from other donors' samples. Sequencing was performed on naive CD4+ T cells from PBMCs. Indicated subset: CD45RA+ positively selected. The chain employs TRBV7-9 and TRBJ2-7, with D tentatively TRBD1 or TRBD2 (6 bases each). The CDR3 DNA sequence: TGTGCCAGCAGCACACTAGTAGGGGGGTTAAGCGAGCAGTACTTC. Its translation: CASSTLVGGLSEQYF.